This T cell receptor beta chain was identified in a study of cytomegalovirus exposure and HLA in healthy donors. For the study at large: The same platform was used for the 120 validation repertoires and the roughly 680 first-cohort repertoires, a later analysis reported. Overall study findings and caveats: Through in vitro validation, a few CMV-associated chains were shown to be specific for CMV antigens. Cytomegalovirus-associated TCR beta chains were listed, numbering 164.

Here immunoSEQ multiplex PCR was the method, and the copy in TCRdb shows in-frame clones only, minus some. The sample consists of some 150,000 clones, 70% to 90% of them appearing once. Per the germline V gene, CDR1 is MDHEN and CDR2 is SYDVKM. The CDR3 is made up of 14 amino acids. V lost 6 bases, J lost 5 bases, and 13 bases lay in between. About this clone itself: Its antigen is unknown.

The rearrangement links TRBV28 to TRBJ1-4; a weak D match, TRBD1 (5 bases). This sequence was found in a human donor in good health. Specimen: PBMCs. This CDR3 is CASRGPGGNEKLFF. CDR3 sequence (DNA): TGTGCCAGCAGGGGGCCCGGGGGGAATGAAAAACTGTTTTTT.